The present entry profiles one TCR beta chain with its context. This CDR3 is 14 amino acids long. The V gene's germline CDR1 is DFQATT and CDR2 SNEGSKA (reference sequence). Between the trimmed V and J ends, which lost 5 bases and 7 bases, there was a span of 21 bases. The data derive from a study of T cells after yellow fever vaccination. Each CDR3 protein gets one entry after TCRdb re-called the 5' RACE reads with MiXCR. The sample includes about 400,000 distinct CDR3 sequences, roughly 6.1% seen only once; the top ten take approximately 15%. The sample consisted of PBMCs, taken 5 days after the yellow fever booster vaccination. This clonotype originated in a man aged 30 to 39 who received the YFV17D yellow fever vaccine. This rearrangement joins TRBV20-1 to TRBJ2-7; tentatively, D is TRBD1 or TRBD2 (6 bases each). The CDR3 DNA reads as TGCAGTGCTTCCCCCTGGGGGGCGGCGGGTGAGCAGTACTTC. It translates to CSASPWGAAGEQYF.